The 15 T cell receptor beta chains below were found in one sample sequenced in a study of T cell responses to AZD1222 COVID-19 vaccine. Profiling relied on immunoSEQ multiplex PCR, and the TCRdb table lists in-frame clones only, not all of them. Of 95,000 to 100,000 clones listed, around nine tenths are singletons. The sequenced sample was peripheral blood, obtained on day 0 of AZD1222 vaccination. These receptors all come from an adult in good health.

This chain uses TRBV5-4 with TRBJ2-6; D unclear. Trimming pared 0 bases from V and 1 base from J, leaving 5 bases between. The CDR3 contains 15 residues. Germline assignment: CDR1 SGHNT and CDR2 YYREEE (reference sequence). CDR3 DNA sequence: TGTGCCAGCAGCTTGGCAGCTTCTGGGGCCAACGTCCTGACTTTC. It encodes CASSLAASGANVLTF.

The rearrangement uses TRBV10-3 and TRBJ1-2; 7 bases line up with TRBD1. The V gene's germline CDR1 is ENHRY and CDR2 SYGVKD. The CDR3 extends over 11 amino acids. The ends lost 11 bases at V and 4 bases at J; junction bases unmatched: 4. The DNA of the CDR3 is TGTGCCGTGGGACAGTTCTATGGCTACACCTTC. Translated: CAVGQFYGYTF.

The chain recombines TRBV29-1 with TRBJ2-3; 9 nucleotides align to TRBD1. After removal of 6 bases from V and 4 bases from J, the junction contained 5 bases not matched to a gene. CDR3 length: 13 amino acids. Germline values: CDR1 SQVTM, CDR2 ANQGSEA. The chain's CDR3 is CSVGTGRPDTQYF. The CDR3 bases are TGCAGCGTGGGGACAGGGCGTCCAGATACGCAGTATTTT.

The chain recombines TRBV7-9 with TRBJ1-1; D gene unclear. This CDR3 has 15 amino acids. V lost 4 bases to trimming and J lost 0 bases, with 12 bases between them. The germline V gene has CDR1 SEHNR and CDR2 FQNEAQ (reference sequence). The CDR3 sequence is CASSSLVRMNTEAFF. Here the CDR3 DNA reads TGTGCCAGCAGCTCTCTAGTCAGGATGAACACTGAAGCTTTCTTT.

This clone has only one observation. This chain joins TRBV19 and TRBJ1-4, with 7 nucleotides matching TRBD1. Germline V gives CDR1 LNHDA, CDR2 SQIVND (reference sequence). V lost 5 bases to trimming and J lost 3 bases; unmatched junction nucleotides: 6. The CDR3 runs to 15 residues. This CDR3 is CASSLYRGANEKLFF. Written as DNA, the CDR3 is TGTGCCAGTAGTCTTTACAGGGGAGCTAATGAAAAACTGTTTTTT.

This sequence joins TRBV6-5 and TRBJ2-3; D call uncertain. Germline V gives CDR1 MNHEY, CDR2 SVGAGI. The CDR3 sequence is 14 residues long. V was pared by 4 bases and J by 0 bases, with 8 bases between. In DNA, the CDR3 is TGTGCCAGCAGTTCCACCTCTAGCACAGATACGCAGTATTTT. It is translated as CASSSTSSTDTQYF.

This clone showed up just once. V is TRBV27 and J is TRBJ1-2, with 7 bases identical to TRBD1. Trimming cost V 2 bases and J 4 bases; bases outside gene matches: 13. Germline V gene sequence: CDR1 MNHEY, CDR2 SMNVEV (reference sequence). This CDR3 comprises 17 residues. In DNA form, the CDR3 reads TGTGCCAGCAGTTTAGGCCTATGGCAGGGGGTTACCTATGGCTACACCTTC. Encoded protein: CASSLGLWQGVTYGYTF.

In this sample, this clone turned up once. The chain has TRBV5-1 and TRBJ2-5; a possible D gene is TRBD2 (5 bases). The CDR3 sequence is 13 residues long. Germline loops: CDR1 SGHRS, CDR2 YFSETQ. Trimming shortened V by 4 bases and J by 5 bases, and 12 bases separated the two germline ends. CDR3 coding DNA: TGCGCCAGCAGCGACCTCCAGCGGGAGACCCAGTACTTC. Protein product: CASSDLQRETQYF. Drawing the rest from reference TRBV5-1 and TRBJ2-5, the complete variable domain is KAGVTQTPRYLIKTRGQQVTLSCSPISGHRSVSWYQQTPGQGLQFLFEYFSETQRNKGNFPGRFSGRQFSNSRSEMNVSTLELGDSALYLCASSDLQRETQYFGPGTRLLVL.

This chain joins TRBV20-1 and TRBJ1-6; TRBD1 might be the D (5 bases). This CDR3 spans 11 amino acids. V lost 5 bases and J 9 bases, leaving 8 bases between the germline ends. Germline V CDR1 and CDR2: DFQATT, SNEGSKA (reference sequence). CDR3 sequence (DNA): TGCAGTGCTCGGAGGGGTTCACCCCTCCACTTT. This gives the protein CSARRGSPLHF.

This rearrangement joins TRBV9 to TRBJ2-3, with D unresolved. The germline V gene has CDR1 SGDLS and CDR2 YYNGEE. CDR3 length: 13 residues. Trimming removed 0 bases at V and 6 bases at J, with 8 bases between. CDR3 residues: CASSVDVGDTQYF. Written as DNA, the CDR3 is TGTGCCAGCAGCGTAGATGTAGGCGATACGCAGTATTTT.

The genes are TRBV24-1 and TRBJ1-1; a possible D gene is TRBD1 (5 bases). CDR3 size: 17 residues. Between the trimmed V and J ends, which lost 4 bases and 5 bases, there was a span of 22 bases. Germline assignment: CDR1 KGHDR and CDR2 SFDVKD. CDR3 loop: CATSDNPGLRGATEAFF. The CDR3 DNA sequence: TGTGCCACCAGTGACAATCCAGGGTTACGCGGGGCTACTGAAGCTTTCTTT.

This chain joins TRBV10-2 and TRBJ1-1, with D possibly being TRBD1 (5 bases). Germline V lookup: CDR1 WSHSY, CDR2 SAAADI. V lost 7 bases and J 0 bases, leaving 12 bases between the germline ends. The CDR3 is made up of 14 amino acids. The CDR3 protein is CASTRGDLNTEAFF. The CDR3 DNA reads as TGCGCCAGCACCCGGGGCGATCTGAACACTGAAGCTTTCTTT.

This clone was counted a single time. The chain links TRBV9 to TRBJ2-1; 9 bases align to TRBD1. The CDR3 is made up of 15 amino acids. CDR1 SGDLS and CDR2 YYNGEE come from the germline V gene. The V segment lost 3 bases and the J segment 3 bases; nucleotides outside the gene matches: 4. In DNA form, the CDR3 reads TGTGCCAGCAGCGACCGGACAGGGGTCTACAATGAGCAGTTCTTC. Its protein product is CASSDRTGVYNEQFF.

The chain carries TRBV5-1 and TRBJ2-3; no definite D call. The CDR3 loop spans 12 amino acids. In germline, CDR1 is SGHRS, CDR2 YFSETQ. V lost 1 base and J 4 bases, leaving 4 bases between the germline ends. The CDR3 protein is CASSLPADTQYF. The CDR3 region has the DNA TGCGCCAGCAGCTTGCCGGCAGATACGCAGTATTTT.

The chain recombines TRBV11-2 with TRBJ2-1; D tentatively reads TRBD1 or TRBD2 (5 bases each). V lost 1 base and J 8 bases, leaving 18 bases between the germline ends. CDR1 SGHAT and CDR2 FQNNGV come from the germline V gene. There are 16 residues in the CDR3. This CDR3 is CASSLAWDPGSYEQFF. CDR3 nucleotides: TGTGCCAGCAGCTTAGCGTGGGACCCGGGGAGCTATGAGCAGTTCTTC.